The rows below give T cell receptor beta chains drawn from one sample of a study of technical replicates of blood from a handful of donors. Sequenced by immunoSEQ multiplex PCR; TCRdb stores in-frame clones only, minus some. Seen here are about 100,000 clones, approximately 94% observed once, and the top ten hold 0.24%. Sequenced material: T cells isolated from PBMCs. These TCRs come from a human donor in good health. Each CDR3 is given with its conserved first and last residue. A D gene is named only where the DNA matches it firmly. A row's size may be missing; if present it is once, few, many or a size class.

V gene	clone size	D gene	J gene	CDR3 length	CDR3 protein	CDR3 DNA
TRBV5-6	.	TRBD1	TRBJ2-7	18	CASSKGTGGDHTSYEQYF	TGTGCCAGCAGCAAAGGGACAGGGGGCGACCATACGTCCTACGAGCAGTACTTC
TRBV5-1	.	TRBD1	TRBJ2-7	15	CASSLGQGRTYEQYF	TGCGCCAGCAGCTTGGGACAGGGGCGTACGTACGAGCAGTACTTC
TRBV9	.	.	TRBJ2-2	14	CASSVSSRAGELFF	TGTGCCAGCAGCGTATCTAGCCGGGCCGGGGAGCTGTTTTTT
TRBV5-1	.	TRBD2	TRBJ2-1	15	CASSSSGRGYNEQFF	TGCGCCAGCAGCTCTAGCGGGAGGGGTTACAATGAGCAGTTCTTC
TRBV5-1	once	TRBD1	TRBJ2-5	14	CASSLGDSQETQYF	TGCGCCAGCAGCTTGGGGGACAGCCAAGAGACCCAGTACTTC
TRBV28	.	.	TRBJ2-7	13	CASSRSGQRKQYF	TGTGCCAGCAGTCGGAGCGGGCAGAGGAAGCAGTACTTC
TRBV27	once	.	TRBJ1-2	15	CASSPSTRGNYGYTF	TGTGCCAGCAGCCCATCAACGAGGGGGAACTATGGCTACACCTTC
TRBV18	.	TRBD1	TRBJ1-3	14	CASSPTGDGNTIYF	TGTGCCAGCTCACCTACAGGGGATGGAAACACCATATATTTT
TRBV19	.	.	TRBJ2-1	13	CASSMRLRNEQFF	TGTGCCAGTAGTATGCGTTTGAGAAATGAGCAGTTCTTC
TRBV7-9	once	.	TRBJ1-2	13	CASSLTDNYGYTF	TGTGCCAGCAGCTTAACTGATAACTATGGCTACACCTTC
TRBV28	.	TRBD2	TRBJ2-7	16	CASSFWTSGSVSWQYF	TGTGCCAGCAGTTTTTGGACTAGCGGATCCGTTTCGTGGCAGTACTTC
TRBV28	.	.	TRBJ2-4	14	CASSYWDTKNIQYF	TGTGCCAGCAGCTACTGGGACACTAAAAACATTCAGTACTTC
TRBV28	.	.	TRBJ2-2	15	CASSLVERSTGELFF	TGTGCCAGCAGTTTGGTCGAGCGGAGCACCGGGGAGCTGTTTTTT
TRBV7-2	.	.	TRBJ1-4	12	CASSLGGGKLFF	TGTGCCAGCAGCTTAGGTGGCGGAAAACTGTTTTTT
TRBV7-2	.	TRBD2	TRBJ2-3	16	CASSLTLLAGTDTQYF	TGTGCCAGCAGCTTAACGTTGCTAGCGGGCACAGATACGCAGTATTTT
TRBV4-1	once	.	TRBJ1-1	15	CASSQGLFRSTEAFF	TGCGCCAGCAGCCAAGGTCTCTTTAGGAGCACTGAAGCTTTCTTT
TRBV28	.	TRBD2	TRBJ2-7	14	CASNPGLAGWEQYF	TGTGCCAGCAATCCGGGACTAGCGGGTTGGGAGCAGTACTTC
TRBV6-1	.	.	TRBJ2-1	12	CASILESNEQFF	TGTGCCAGCATACTAGAGTCCAATGAGCAGTTCTTC
TRBV2	.	.	TRBJ1-1	15	CASSGARDMNTEAFF	TGTGCCAGCAGTGGGGCTAGGGACATGAACACTGAAGCTTTCTTT
TRBV5-8	once	TRBD2	TRBJ2-2	17	CASSRRLAGGNTGELFF	TGTGCCAGCAGCCGGAGACTAGCGGGGGGCAACACCGGGGAGCTGTTTTTT
TRBV27	.	.	TRBJ2-7	14	CASSLADSSYEQYF	TGTGCCAGCAGTTTAGCGGACAGCTCCTACGAGCAGTACTTC
TRBV6-1	.	TRBD2	TRBJ2-2	16	CASSERLAGVSGELFF	TGTGCCAGCAGTGAAAGACTAGCGGGAGTCAGCGGGGAGCTGTTTTTT
TRBV5-8	.	.	TRBJ2-2	13	CASSLRLAGELFF	TGTGCCAGCAGCCTCCGGTTGGCCGGGGAGCTGTTTTTT
TRBV5-4	.	.	TRBJ2-7	15	CASSFGGRSSYEQYF	TGTGCCAGCAGCTTCGGGGGGCGTAGCTCCTACGAGCAGTACTTC
TRBV27	.	TRBD1	TRBJ2-7	14	CASSLGTGELQQYF	TGTGCCAGCAGTTTAGGGACAGGGGAGCTACAGCAGTACTTC
TRBV6-1	.	TRBD2	TRBJ2-7	14	CASREGGPSHEQYF	TGTGCCAGCAGGGAGGGAGGGCCGTCCCACGAGCAGTACTTC
TRBV27	.	.	TRBJ2-1	14	CASSSYSGPYEQFF	TGTGCCAGCAGTTCGTACAGCGGGCCTTATGAGCAGTTCTTC
TRBV27	.	.	TRBJ2-7	13	CASSFFEGDEQYF	TGTGCCAGCAGTTTTTTTGAGGGTGACGAGCAGTACTTC
TRBV19	once	TRBD1	TRBJ1-4	17	CASCDPGQGRTNEKLFF	TGTGCCAGTTGCGACCCGGGACAGGGACGAACTAATGAAAAACTGTTTTTT
TRBV6-1	.	.	TRBJ2-3	12	CASSVAGSTQYF	TGTGCCAGCAGTGTTGCGGGGTCTACGCAGTATTTT
TRBV30	.	TRBD2	TRBJ2-3	14	CAWEAGGITDTQYF	TGTGCCTGGGAGGCGGGGGGAATCACAGATACGCAGTATTTT